This TCR beta chain was sequenced in a study of blood T cells in healthy people across ages. Germline V lookup: CDR1 MGHRA, CDR2 YSYEKL. The CDR3 totals 18 residues. Trimming shortened V by 0 bases and J by 5 bases, and 20 bases separated the two germline ends. Primers used in a second PCR of about 6 to 11 cycles were a sample-barcoded 5' primer and a J-beta primer mix. TCRdb re-called the 5' RACE reads with MiXCR, one entry per CDR3 protein. The repertoire holds some 1.5 million distinct CDR3 sequences, with roughly 43% as singletons. The TCR sequence derives from a woman aged 18-29 years in good health. The chain couples TRBV4-1 to TRBJ2-1; weak D call: TRBD1 (6 bases). The sequencing input was blood. The CDR3 is CASSQESTRGKSNNEQFF. The CDR3 DNA is TGCGCCAGCAGCCAAGAGTCTACCAGGGGAAAGTCGAACAATGAGCAGTTCTTC.